This TCR beta chain came from a study of cytomegalovirus exposure and HLA in healthy donors. The wider study: Around four fifths of 350 to 400 genotyped donors fell in the Caucasian-associated ancestry cluster. Findings of the study overall: Most CMV-associated TCR beta chains appeared HLA-restricted in a later analysis. The authors listed 180 or so TCR beta chains as cytomegalovirus-associated. After further analysis at a later stage, 15,000 to 20,000 TCR beta sequences were associated with HLA alleles at 0.05 false discovery rate.

The study ran its PCR with 60 Vbeta and 13 Jbeta primers. The protocol was immunoSEQ multiplex PCR, while the TCRdb copy is restricted to in-frame clones and leaves out a portion. The table records about 150,000 clones, approximately 83% of them present only once. V was clipped by 4 bases and J by 2 bases; unmatched bases: 20. The CDR3 is 20 amino acids. Germline values: CDR1 MDHEN, CDR2 SYDVKM. Turning to this clone: Its antigen is undetermined.

Material: PBMCs. The rearrangement joins TRBV28 to TRBJ1-1, with 9 nucleotides matching TRBD1. The clonotype comes from a woman between 35 and 50 years old in good health and CMV-seronegative. The CDR3 DNA follows: TGTGCCAGCAGTTCGCCGGGACAGGGATCTCACCGCTACTCCAACACTGAAGCTTTCTTT. Amino acid sequence: CASSSPGQGSHRYSNTEAFF. Drawing the rest from reference TRBV28 and TRBJ1-1, the complete variable domain is DVKVTQSSRYLVKRTGEKVFLECVQDMDHENMFWYRQDPGLGLRLIYFSYDVKMKEKGDIPEGYSVSREKKERFSLILESASTNQTSMYLCASSSPGQGSHRYSNTEAFFGQGTRLTVV.